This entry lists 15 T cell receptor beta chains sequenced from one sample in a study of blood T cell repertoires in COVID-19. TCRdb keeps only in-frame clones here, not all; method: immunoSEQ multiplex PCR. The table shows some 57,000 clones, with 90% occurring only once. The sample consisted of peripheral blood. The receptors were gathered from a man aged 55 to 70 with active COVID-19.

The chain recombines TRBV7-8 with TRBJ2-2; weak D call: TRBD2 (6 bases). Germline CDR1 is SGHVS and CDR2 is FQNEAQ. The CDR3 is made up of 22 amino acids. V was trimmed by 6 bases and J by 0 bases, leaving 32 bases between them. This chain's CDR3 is CASRQRRTRAGRYPSNTGELFF. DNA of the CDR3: TGTGCCAGCAGGCAACGGAGGACACGCGCGGGGCGGTACCCTTCGAACACCGGGGAGCTGTTTTTT. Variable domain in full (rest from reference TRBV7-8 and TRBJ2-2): GAGVSQSPRYKVAKRGQDVALRCDPISGHVSLFWYQQALGQGPEFLTYFQNEAQLDKSGLPSDRFFAERPEGSVSTLKIQRTQQEDSAVYLCASRQRRTRAGRYPSNTGELFFGEGSRLTVL.

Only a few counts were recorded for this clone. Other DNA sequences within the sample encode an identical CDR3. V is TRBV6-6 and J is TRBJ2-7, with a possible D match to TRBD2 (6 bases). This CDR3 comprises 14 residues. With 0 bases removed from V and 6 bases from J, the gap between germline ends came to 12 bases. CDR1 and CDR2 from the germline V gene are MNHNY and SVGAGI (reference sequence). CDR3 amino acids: CASSYSTAGGEQYF. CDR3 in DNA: TGTGCCAGCAGTTACTCGACGGCCGGGGGCGAGCAGTACTTC.

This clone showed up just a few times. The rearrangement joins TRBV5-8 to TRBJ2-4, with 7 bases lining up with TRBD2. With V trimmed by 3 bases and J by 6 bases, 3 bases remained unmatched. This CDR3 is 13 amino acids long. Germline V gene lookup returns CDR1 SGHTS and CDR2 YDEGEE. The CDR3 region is CASSSPGGNIQYF. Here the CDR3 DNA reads TGTGCCAGCAGCTCCCCGGGGGGAAACATTCAGTACTTC. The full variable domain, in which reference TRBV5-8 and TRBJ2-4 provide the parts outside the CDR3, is EAGVTQSPTHLIKTRGQQATLRCSPISGHTSVYWYQQALGLGLQFLLWYDEGEERNRGNFPPRFSGRQFPNYSSELNVNALELEDSALYLCASSSPGGNIQYFGAGTRLSVL.

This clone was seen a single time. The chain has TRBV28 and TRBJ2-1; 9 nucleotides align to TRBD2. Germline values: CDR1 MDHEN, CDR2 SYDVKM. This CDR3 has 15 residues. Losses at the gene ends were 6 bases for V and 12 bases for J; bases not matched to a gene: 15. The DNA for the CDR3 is TGTGCCAGCAGGGCCAGCGGGAGGCGGTATGGATGGCAGTTCTTC. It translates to CASRASGRRYGWQFF.

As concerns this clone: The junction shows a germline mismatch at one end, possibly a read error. The CDR3 DNA reads TGTGCCAGCAGATTGGGACAGGGGCCGACCTACGAGCAGTACTTC. Translation: CASRLGQGPTYEQYF. The chain carries TRBV5-8 and TRBJ2-7; 10 bases agree with TRBD1. Germline assignment: CDR1 SGHTS and CDR2 YDEGEE. The CDR3 is 15 amino acids.

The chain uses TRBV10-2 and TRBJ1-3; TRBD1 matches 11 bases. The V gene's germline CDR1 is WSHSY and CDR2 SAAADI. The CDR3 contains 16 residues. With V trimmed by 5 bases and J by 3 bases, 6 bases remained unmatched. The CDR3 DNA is TGCGCCAGCAGTCCCACCGGGACAGGGGGTGGAAACACCATATATTTT. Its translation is CASSPTGTGGGNTIYF.

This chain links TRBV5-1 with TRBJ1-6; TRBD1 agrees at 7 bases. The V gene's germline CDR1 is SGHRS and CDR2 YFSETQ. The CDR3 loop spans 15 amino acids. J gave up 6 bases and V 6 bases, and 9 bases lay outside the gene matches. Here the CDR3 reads CASTLLDRSNSPLHF. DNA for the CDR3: TGCGCCAGCACCCTCCTGGACAGGTCTAATTCACCCCTCCACTTT. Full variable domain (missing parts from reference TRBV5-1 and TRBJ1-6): KAGVTQTPRYLIKTRGQQVTLSCSPISGHRSVSWYQQTPGQGLQFLFEYFSETQRNKGNFPGRFSGRQFSNSRSEMNVSTLELGDSALYLCASTLLDRSNSPLHFGNGTRLTVT.

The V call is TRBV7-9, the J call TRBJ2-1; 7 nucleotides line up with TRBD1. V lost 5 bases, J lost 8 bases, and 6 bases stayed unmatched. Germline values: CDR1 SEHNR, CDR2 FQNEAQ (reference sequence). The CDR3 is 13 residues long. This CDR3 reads CASSPTGLHEQFF. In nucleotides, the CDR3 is TGTGCCAGCAGCCCGACAGGGCTTCATGAGCAGTTCTTC.

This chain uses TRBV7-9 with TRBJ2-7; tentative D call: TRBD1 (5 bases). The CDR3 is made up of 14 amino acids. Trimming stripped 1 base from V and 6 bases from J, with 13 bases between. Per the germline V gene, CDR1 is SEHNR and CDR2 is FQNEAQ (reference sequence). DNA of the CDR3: TGTGCCAGCAGCTTAGGTGGGGCACTCGGCGAGCAGTACTTC. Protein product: CASSLGGALGEQYF. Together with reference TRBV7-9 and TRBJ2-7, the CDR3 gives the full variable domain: DTGVSQNPRHKITKRGQNVTFRCDPISEHNRLYWYRQTLGQGPEFLTYFQNEAQLEKSRLLSDRFSAERPKGSFSTLEIQRTEQGDSAMYLCASSLGGALGEQYFGPGTRLTVT.

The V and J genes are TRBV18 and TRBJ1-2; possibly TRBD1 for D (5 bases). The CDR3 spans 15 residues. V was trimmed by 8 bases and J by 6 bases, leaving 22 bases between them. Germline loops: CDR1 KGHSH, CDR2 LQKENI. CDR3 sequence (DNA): TGTGCCAGCACGCTTGGTATGGAAGGGGCCCATGGCTACACCTTC. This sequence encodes CASTLGMEGAHGYTF.

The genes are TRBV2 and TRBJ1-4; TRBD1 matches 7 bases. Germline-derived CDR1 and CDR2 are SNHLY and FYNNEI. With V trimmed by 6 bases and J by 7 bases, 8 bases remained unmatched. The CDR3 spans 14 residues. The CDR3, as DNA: TGTGCCAGCAGAGATCCAGGGGGTTCTGAAAAACTGTTTTTT. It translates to CASRDPGGSEKLFF.

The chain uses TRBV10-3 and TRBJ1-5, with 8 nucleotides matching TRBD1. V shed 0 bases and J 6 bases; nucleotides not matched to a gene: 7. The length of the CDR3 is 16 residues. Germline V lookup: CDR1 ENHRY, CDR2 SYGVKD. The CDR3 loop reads CAISESWGQDGQPQHF. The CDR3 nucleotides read TGTGCCATCAGTGAGTCTTGGGGACAGGACGGTCAGCCCCAGCATTTT.

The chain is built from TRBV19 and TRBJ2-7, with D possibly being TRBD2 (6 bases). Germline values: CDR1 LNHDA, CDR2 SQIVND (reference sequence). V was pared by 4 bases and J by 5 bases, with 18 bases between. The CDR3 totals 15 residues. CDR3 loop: CASSTSPAGRDEQYF. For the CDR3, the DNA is TGTGCCAGTAGTACGTCCCCCGCGGGGAGAGACGAGCAGTACTTC.

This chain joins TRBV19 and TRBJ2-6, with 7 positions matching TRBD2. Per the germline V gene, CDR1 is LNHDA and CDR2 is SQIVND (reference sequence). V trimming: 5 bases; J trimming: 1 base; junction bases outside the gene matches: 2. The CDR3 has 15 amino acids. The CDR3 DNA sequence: TGTGCCAGTAGTCCGGGAGGTTCTGGGGCCAACGTCCTGACTTTC. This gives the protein CASSPGGSGANVLTF.

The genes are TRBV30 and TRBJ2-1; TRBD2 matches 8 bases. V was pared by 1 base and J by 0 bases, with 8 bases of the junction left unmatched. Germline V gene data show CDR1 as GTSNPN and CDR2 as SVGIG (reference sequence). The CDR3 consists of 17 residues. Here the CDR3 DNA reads TGTGCCTGGAGTGGGCTAGCGGGTGTGAGCTCCTACAATGAGCAGTTCTTC. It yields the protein CAWSGLAGVSSYNEQFF. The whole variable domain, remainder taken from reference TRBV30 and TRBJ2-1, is SQTIHQWPATLVQPVGSPLSLECTVEGTSNPNLYWYRQAAGRGLQLLFYSVGIGQISSEVPQNLSASRPQDRQFILSSKKLLLSDSGFYLCAWSGLAGVSSYNEQFFGPGTRLTVL.